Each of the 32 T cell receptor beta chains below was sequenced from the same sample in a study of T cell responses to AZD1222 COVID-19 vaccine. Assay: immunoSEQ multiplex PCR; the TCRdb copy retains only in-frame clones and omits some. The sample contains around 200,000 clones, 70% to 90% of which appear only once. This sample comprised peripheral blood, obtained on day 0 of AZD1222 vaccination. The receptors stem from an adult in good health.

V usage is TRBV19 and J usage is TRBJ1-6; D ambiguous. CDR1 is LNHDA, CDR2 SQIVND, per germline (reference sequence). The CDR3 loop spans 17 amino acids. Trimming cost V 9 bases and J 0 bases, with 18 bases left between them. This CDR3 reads CASRIQPLSSYNSPLHF. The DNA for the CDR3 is TGTGCCAGCAGAATACAGCCGTTGAGCTCCTATAATTCACCCCTCCACTTT.

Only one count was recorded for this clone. The chain's CDR3 is CASSMGQGATEAFF. The DNA for the CDR3 is TGTGCCAGTAGTATGGGGCAGGGGGCTACTGAAGCTTTCTTT. The chain is built from TRBV19 and TRBJ1-1; 8 positions match TRBD1. Trimming removed 3 bases from V and 5 bases from J; junction bases left unmatched: 5. This CDR3 is built from 14 residues. CDR1 is LNHDA and CDR2 is SQIVND in the germline V gene (reference sequence).

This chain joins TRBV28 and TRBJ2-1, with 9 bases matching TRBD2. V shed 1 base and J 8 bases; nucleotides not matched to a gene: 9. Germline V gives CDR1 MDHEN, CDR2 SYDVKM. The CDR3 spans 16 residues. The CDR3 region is CASSLFGSGSLYEQFF. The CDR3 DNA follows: TGTGCCAGCAGTTTATTCGGTAGCGGGAGTCTCTATGAGCAGTTCTTC.

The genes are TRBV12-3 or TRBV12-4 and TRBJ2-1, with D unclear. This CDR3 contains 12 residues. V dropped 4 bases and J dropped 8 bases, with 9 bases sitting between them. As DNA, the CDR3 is TGTGCCAGCAGTTCCCAGGAAGATGAGCAGTTCTTC. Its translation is CASSSQEDEQFF.

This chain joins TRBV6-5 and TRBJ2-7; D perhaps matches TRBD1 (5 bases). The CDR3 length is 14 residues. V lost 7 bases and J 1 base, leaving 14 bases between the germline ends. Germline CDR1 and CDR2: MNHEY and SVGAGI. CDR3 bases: TGTGCCAGCAACTCGCAGGGATTTTCCTACGAGCAGTACTTC. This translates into CASNSQGFSYEQYF.

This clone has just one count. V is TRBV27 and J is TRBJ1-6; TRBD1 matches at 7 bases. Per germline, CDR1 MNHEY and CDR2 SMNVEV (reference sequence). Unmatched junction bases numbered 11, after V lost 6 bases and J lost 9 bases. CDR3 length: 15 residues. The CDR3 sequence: CASSPPGRGLSPLHF. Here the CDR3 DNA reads TGTGCCAGCAGCCCCCCAGGAAGGGGGCTTTCACCCCTCCACTTT.

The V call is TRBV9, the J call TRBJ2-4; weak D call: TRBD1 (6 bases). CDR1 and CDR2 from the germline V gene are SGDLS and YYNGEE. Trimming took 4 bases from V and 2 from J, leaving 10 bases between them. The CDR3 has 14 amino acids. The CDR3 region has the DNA TGTGCCAGCAGCCTGGGACAATCCAAAAACATTCAGTACTTC. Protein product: CASSLGQSKNIQYF. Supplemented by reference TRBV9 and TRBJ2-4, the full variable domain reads DSGVTQTPKHLITATGQRVTLRCSPRSGDLSVYWYQQSLDQGLQFLIQYYNGEERAKGNILERFSAQQFPDLHSELNLSSLELGDSALYFCASSLGQSKNIQYFGAGTRLSVL.

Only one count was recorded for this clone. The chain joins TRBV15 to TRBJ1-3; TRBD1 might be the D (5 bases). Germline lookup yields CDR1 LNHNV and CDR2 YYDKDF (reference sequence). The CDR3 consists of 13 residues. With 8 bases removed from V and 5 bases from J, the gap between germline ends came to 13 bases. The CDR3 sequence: CATSRGGRNTIYF. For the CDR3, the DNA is TGTGCCACCTCACGGGGGGGTAGAAACACCATATATTTT.

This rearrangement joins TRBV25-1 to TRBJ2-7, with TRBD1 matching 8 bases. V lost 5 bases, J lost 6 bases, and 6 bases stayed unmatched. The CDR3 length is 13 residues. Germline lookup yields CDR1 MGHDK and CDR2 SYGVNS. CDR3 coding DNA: TGTGCCAGCAGTAGGGACAGGACCCTCGAGCAGTACTTC. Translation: CASSRDRTLEQYF.

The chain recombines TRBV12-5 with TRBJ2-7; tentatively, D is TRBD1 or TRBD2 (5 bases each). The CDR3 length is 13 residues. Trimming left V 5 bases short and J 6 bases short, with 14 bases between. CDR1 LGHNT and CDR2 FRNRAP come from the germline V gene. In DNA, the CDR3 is TGTGCTAGTGGTAGGGGACCGCATTTCGAGCAGTACTTC. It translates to CASGRGPHFEQYF.

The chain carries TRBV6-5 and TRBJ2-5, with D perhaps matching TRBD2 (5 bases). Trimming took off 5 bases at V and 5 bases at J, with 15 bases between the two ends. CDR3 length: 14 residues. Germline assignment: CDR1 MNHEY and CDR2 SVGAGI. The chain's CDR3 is CASSRTRMLETQYF. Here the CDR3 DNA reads TGTGCCAGCAGTCGAACTAGAATGTTGGAGACCCAGTACTTC.

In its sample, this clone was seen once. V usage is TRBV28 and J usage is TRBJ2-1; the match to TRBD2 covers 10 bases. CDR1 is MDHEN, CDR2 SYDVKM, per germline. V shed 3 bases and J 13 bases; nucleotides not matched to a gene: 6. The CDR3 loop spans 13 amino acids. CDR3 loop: CASSFVAGGSQFF. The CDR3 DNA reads TGTGCCAGCAGTTTCGTAGCGGGGGGCTCCCAGTTCTTC.

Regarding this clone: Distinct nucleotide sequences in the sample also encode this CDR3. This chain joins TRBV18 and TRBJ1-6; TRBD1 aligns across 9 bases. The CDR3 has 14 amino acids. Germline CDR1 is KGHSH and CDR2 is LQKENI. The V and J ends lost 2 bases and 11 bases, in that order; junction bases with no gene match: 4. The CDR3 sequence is CASSPDRGTTPLHF. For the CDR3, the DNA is TGTGCCAGCTCACCAGACAGGGGGACGACACCCCTCCACTTT.

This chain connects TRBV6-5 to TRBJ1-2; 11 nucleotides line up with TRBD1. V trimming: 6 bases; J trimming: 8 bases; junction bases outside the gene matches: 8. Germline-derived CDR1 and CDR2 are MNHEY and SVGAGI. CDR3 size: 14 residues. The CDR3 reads CASSSDRGQRGYTF. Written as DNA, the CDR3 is TGTGCCAGCAGCTCGGACAGGGGGCAGCGGGGCTACACCTTC.

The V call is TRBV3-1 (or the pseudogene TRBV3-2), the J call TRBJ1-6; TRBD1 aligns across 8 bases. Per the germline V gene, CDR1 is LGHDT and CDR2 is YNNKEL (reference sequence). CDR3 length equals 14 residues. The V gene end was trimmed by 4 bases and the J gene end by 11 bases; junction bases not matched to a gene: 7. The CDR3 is CASSPDRDEAPLHF. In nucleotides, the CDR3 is TGTGCCAGCAGCCCGGACAGGGATGAGGCACCCCTCCACTTT.

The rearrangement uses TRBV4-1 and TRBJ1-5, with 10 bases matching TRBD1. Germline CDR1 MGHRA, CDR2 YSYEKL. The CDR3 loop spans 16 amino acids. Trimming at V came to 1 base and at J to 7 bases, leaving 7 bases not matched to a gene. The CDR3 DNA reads TGCGCCAGCAGCCAAGTGTCCGGGACAGGGGACCAGCCCCAGCATTTT. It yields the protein CASSQVSGTGDQPQHF.

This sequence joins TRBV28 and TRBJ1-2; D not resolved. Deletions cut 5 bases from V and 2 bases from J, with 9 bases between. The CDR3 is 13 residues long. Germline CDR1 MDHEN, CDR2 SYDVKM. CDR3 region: CASSPSWNYGYTF. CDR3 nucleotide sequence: TGTGCCAGCAGTCCTTCTTGGAACTATGGCTACACCTTC.

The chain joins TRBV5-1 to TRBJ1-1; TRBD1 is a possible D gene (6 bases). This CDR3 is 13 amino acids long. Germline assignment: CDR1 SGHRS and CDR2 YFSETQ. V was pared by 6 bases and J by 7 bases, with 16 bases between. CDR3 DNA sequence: TGCGCCAGCACCGTAGGGGGGACCAGTGAAGCTTTCTTT. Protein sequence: CASTVGGTSEAFF.

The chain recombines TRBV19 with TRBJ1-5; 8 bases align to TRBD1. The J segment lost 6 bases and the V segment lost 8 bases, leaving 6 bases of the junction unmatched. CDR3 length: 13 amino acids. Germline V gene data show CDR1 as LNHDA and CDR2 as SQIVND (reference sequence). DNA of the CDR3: TGTGCCAGTGGACAGGGTTCGATTCAGCCCCAGCATTTT. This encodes CASGQGSIQPQHF.

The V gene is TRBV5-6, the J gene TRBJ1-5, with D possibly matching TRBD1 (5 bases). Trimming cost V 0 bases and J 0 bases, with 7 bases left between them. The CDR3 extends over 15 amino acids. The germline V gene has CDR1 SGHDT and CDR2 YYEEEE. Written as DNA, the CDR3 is TGTGCCAGCAGCTTGGGAGGGACTAGCAATCAGCCCCAGCATTTT. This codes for CASSLGGTSNQPQHF.

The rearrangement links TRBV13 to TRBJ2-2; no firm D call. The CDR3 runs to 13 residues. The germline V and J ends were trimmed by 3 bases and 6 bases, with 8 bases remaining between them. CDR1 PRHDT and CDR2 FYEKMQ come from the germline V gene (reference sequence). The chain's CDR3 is CASSFDLSGELFF. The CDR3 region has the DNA TGTGCCAGCAGCTTCGATTTATCCGGGGAGCTGTTTTTT.

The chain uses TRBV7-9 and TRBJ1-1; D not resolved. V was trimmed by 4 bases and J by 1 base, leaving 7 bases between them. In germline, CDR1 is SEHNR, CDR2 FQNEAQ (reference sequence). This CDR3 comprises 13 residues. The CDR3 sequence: CASSYDENTEAFF. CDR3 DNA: TGTGCCAGCAGCTACGACGAGAACACTGAAGCTTTCTTT.

The CDR3 region is CASSPPGTGYEQYF. The CDR3 coding sequence is TGTGCCAGCTCACCGCCCGGGACAGGCTACGAGCAGTACTTC. V gene TRBV18 combines with J gene TRBJ2-7, with TRBD1 matching over 8 bases. The germline V gene encodes CDR1 KGHSH and CDR2 LQKENI. The CDR3 is made up of 14 amino acids. V shed 3 bases, J shed 3 bases, and the junction held 4 bases outside the gene matches.

The DNA of the CDR3 is TGTGCCAGCAGCTTTGACAGCTACGAGCAGTACTTC. The encoded protein is CASSFDSYEQYF. This sequence joins TRBV7-2 and TRBJ2-7; weak D call: TRBD1 (5 bases). Germline CDR1 reads SGHTA; CDR2 reads FQGNSA. V was clipped by 3 bases and J by 3 bases, with 6 bases between them. There are 12 residues in the CDR3. Complete variable domain (other parts from reference TRBV7-2 and TRBJ2-7): GAGVSQSPSNKVTEKGKDVELRCDPISGHTALYWYRQSLGQGLEFLIYFQGNSAPDKSGLPSDRFSAERTGGSVSTLTIQRTQQEDSAVYLCASSFDSYEQYFGPGTRLTVT.

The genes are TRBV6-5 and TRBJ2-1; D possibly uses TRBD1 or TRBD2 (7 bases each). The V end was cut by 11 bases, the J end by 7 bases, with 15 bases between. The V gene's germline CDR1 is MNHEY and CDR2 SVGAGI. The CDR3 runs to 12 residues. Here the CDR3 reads CAAGGGPNEQFF. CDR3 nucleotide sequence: TGTGCCGCAGGGGGGGGCCCAAATGAGCAGTTCTTC.

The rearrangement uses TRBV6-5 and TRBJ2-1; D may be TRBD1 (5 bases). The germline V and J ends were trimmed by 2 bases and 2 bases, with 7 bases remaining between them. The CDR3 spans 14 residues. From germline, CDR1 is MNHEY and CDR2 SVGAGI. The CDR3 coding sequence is TGTGCCAGCAGTTACACGACAGCCTACAATGAGCAGTTCTTC. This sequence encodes CASSYTTAYNEQFF.

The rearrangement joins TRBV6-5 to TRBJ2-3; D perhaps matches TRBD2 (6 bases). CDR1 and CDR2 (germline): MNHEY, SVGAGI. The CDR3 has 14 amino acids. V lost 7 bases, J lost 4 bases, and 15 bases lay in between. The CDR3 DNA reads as TGTGCCAGCAATTGGGGGGAGTTGGCAGATACGCAGTATTTT. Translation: CASNWGELADTQYF.

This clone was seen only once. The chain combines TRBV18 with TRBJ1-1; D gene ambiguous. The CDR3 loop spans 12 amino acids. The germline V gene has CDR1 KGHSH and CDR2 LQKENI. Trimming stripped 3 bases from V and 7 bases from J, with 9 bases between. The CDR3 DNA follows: TGTGCCAGCTCACCTGATCGGATTGAAGCTTTCTTT. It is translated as CASSPDRIEAFF.

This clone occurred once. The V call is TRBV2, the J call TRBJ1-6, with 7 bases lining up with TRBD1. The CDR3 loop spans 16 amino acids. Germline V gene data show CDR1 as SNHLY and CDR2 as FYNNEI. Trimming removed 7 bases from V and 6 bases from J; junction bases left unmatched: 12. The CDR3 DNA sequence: TGTGCCAGCACCTCAGGGGGGGGTAGAGTTAATTCACCCCTCCACTTT. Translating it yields CASTSGGGRVNSPLHF.

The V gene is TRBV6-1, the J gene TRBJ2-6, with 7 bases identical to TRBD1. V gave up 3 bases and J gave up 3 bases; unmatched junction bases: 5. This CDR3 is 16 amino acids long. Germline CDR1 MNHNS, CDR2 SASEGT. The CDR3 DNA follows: TGTGCCAGCAGTGAGCCAACAGGGGTTGGGGCCAACGTCCTGACTTTC. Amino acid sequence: CASSEPTGVGANVLTF.

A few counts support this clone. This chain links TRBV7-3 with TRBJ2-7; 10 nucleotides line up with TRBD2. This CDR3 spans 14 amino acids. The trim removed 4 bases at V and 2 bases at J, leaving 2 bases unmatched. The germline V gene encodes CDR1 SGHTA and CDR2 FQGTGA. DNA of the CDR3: TGTGCCAGCAGCTCGGGACTAGCGCCCTACGAGCAGTACTTC. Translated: CASSSGLAPYEQYF. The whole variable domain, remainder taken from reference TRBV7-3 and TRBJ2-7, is GAGVSQTPSNKVTEKGKYVELRCDPISGHTALYWYRQSLGQGPEFLIYFQGTGAADDSGLPNDRFFAVRPEGSVSTLKIQRTERGDSAVYLCASSSGLAPYEQYFGPGTRLTVT.

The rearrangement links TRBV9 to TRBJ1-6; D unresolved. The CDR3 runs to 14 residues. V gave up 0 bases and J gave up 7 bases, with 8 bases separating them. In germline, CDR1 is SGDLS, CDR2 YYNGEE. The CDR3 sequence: CASSVGGSNSPLHF. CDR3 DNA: TGTGCCAGCAGCGTAGGAGGGTCGAATTCACCCCTCCACTTT.